The 18 T cell receptor beta chains below come from one sample, sequenced in a study of cytomegalovirus exposure and HLA in healthy donors. With 60 Vbeta and 13 Jbeta primers, the PCR was carried out. Assay: immunoSEQ multiplex PCR; the TCRdb copy retains only in-frame clones and omits some. The sample has 130,000 or so clones; roughly 80% are singletons. Sequencing was performed on PBMCs. The receptors come from an older woman in good health and CMV-seronegative.

J is TRBJ2-1 and V is TRBV6-5; no clear D. CDR1 and CDR2 from the germline V gene are MNHEY and SVGAGI. This CDR3 region has 14 residues. The V end was cut by 6 bases, the J end by 4 bases, with 13 bases between. For the CDR3, the DNA is TGTGCCAGCAGCCTTAAACGGGTGTACAATGAGCAGTTCTTC. Residues: CASSLKRVYNEQFF.

The V gene is TRBV28, the J gene TRBJ1-5, with TRBD1 matching 8 bases. The junction had 3 bases not matched to a gene; V was cut back by 2 bases and J by 6 bases. Per germline, CDR1 MDHEN and CDR2 SYDVKM. The CDR3 length is 14 residues. This chain's CDR3 is CASSLDRGSQPQHF. CDR3 DNA: TGTGCCAGCAGTTTAGACAGGGGCAGTCAGCCCCAGCATTTT. Drawing the rest from reference TRBV28 and TRBJ1-5, the complete variable domain is DVKVTQSSRYLVKRTGEKVFLECVQDMDHENMFWYRQDPGLGLRLIYFSYDVKMKEKGDIPEGYSVSREKKERFSLILESASTNQTSMYLCASSLDRGSQPQHFGDGTRLSIL.

The J gene is TRBJ2-7, the V gene TRBV5-6; TRBD1 matches 9 bases. In germline, CDR1 is SGHDT, CDR2 YYEEEE. V shed 3 bases and J 3 bases; nucleotides not matched to a gene: 4. The CDR3 totals 14 residues. CDR3 nucleotides: TGTGCCAGCAGCTACGGGACAGGGAGCTACGAGCAGTACTTC. It translates to CASSYGTGSYEQYF. The whole variable domain, filled in from reference TRBV5-6 and TRBJ2-7, reads DAGVTQSPTHLIKTRGQQVTLRCSPKSGHDTVSWYQQALGQGPQFIFQYYEEEERQRGNFPDRFSGHQFPNYSSELNVNALLLGDSALYLCASSYGTGSYEQYFGPGTRLTVT.

The V call is TRBV27, the J call TRBJ2-2; the match to TRBD2 covers 8 bases. The CDR3 runs 16 residues. Germline V gene sequence: CDR1 MNHEY, CDR2 SMNVEV (reference sequence). V lost 0 bases and J lost 6; bases outside the gene matches: 6. The chain's CDR3 is CASSLSVGGASGELFF. Here the CDR3 DNA reads TGTGCCAGCAGTTTATCGGTCGGGGGGGCTTCCGGGGAGCTGTTTTTT.

The chain joins TRBV5-1 to TRBJ1-1; D perhaps matches TRBD1 (5 bases). This CDR3 has 16 residues. The germline gives CDR1 SGHRS, CDR2 YFSETQ. Trimming cost V 0 bases and J 6 bases, with 18 bases left between them. The CDR3 loop is CASSLAQGQGVAEAFF. The CDR3 DNA sequence: TGCGCCAGCAGCTTGGCGCAGGGTCAAGGGGTAGCTGAAGCTTTCTTT.

This clone occurred a few times. The rearrangement links TRBV7-9 to TRBJ2-1, with D uncertain. The CDR3 contains 14 residues. V was pared by 1 base and J by 6 bases, with 10 bases between. Looked up from germline, CDR1 is SEHNR and CDR2 is FQNEAQ (reference sequence). The CDR3, as DNA: TGTGCCAGCAGCTTAGGTTTATACAGCAATGAGCAGTTCTTC. This encodes CASSLGLYSNEQFF.

The chain is built from TRBV5-1 and TRBJ1-2; the D is unclear. CDR1 SGHRS and CDR2 YFSETQ come from the germline V gene. V was pared by 4 bases and J by 3 bases, with 10 bases between. The CDR3 covers 13 residues. This chain's CDR3 is CASSSNNDYGYTF. CDR3 DNA sequence: TGCGCCAGCAGCAGTAACAACGACTATGGCTACACCTTC.

The chain links TRBV28 to TRBJ1-2; weak D call: TRBD1 (5 bases). There are 12 residues in the CDR3. Trimming took 10 bases from V and 3 from J, leaving 12 bases between them. Germline assignment: CDR1 MDHEN and CDR2 SYDVKM. For the CDR3, the DNA is TGTGCCACCAAGGGGTCGGACTATGGCTACACCTTC. Residues: CATKGSDYGYTF.

This rearrangement joins TRBV18 to TRBJ2-3; D unresolved. The germline V gene has CDR1 KGHSH and CDR2 LQKENI. This CDR3 has 13 residues. Trimming cost V 8 bases and J 3 bases, with 12 bases left between them. CDR3 DNA: TGTGCCAGCAATTTCCCAATGACAGATACGCAGTATTTT. Translation gives CASNFPMTDTQYF.

Remarks on this clone: Other DNA sequences in this sample translate to the same CDR3. The V gene is TRBV9, the J gene TRBJ2-1; D possibly corresponds to TRBD2 (7 bases). The length of the CDR3 is 15 residues. Germline V CDR1 and CDR2: SGDLS, YYNGEE. Trimming pared 0 bases from V and 2 bases from J, leaving 9 bases between. DNA for the CDR3: TGTGCCAGCAGCGTAGAGGGGGGGGCCTACAATGAGCAGTTCTTC. Translation: CASSVEGGAYNEQFF.

The rearrangement links TRBV15 to TRBJ1-2; no reliable D call. V dropped 6 bases and J dropped 8 bases, with 10 bases sitting between them. The CDR3 sequence is 11 residues long. Germline CDR1 and CDR2: LNHNV and YYDKDF (reference sequence). CDR3 loop: CATSAGGGYTF. In DNA form, the CDR3 reads TGTGCCACCAGTGCCGGCGGAGGCTACACCTTC. Complete variable domain (other parts from reference TRBV15 and TRBJ1-2): DAMVIQNPRYQVTQFGKPVTLSCSQTLNHNVMYWYQQKSSQAPKLLFHYYDKDFNNEADTPDNFQSRRPNTSFCFLDIRSPGLGDTAMYLCATSAGGGYTFGSGTRLTVV.

The V and J genes are TRBV7-2 and TRBJ2-3; 7 bases map to TRBD1. Germline V lookup: CDR1 SGHTA, CDR2 FQGNSA. V lost 5 bases to trimming and J lost 0 bases; unmatched junction nucleotides: 8. This CDR3 is 16 amino acids long. The CDR3 is CASSQRQGTSTDTQYF. CDR3 DNA sequence: TGTGCCAGCAGCCAACGACAGGGCACTAGCACAGATACGCAGTATTTT. The whole variable domain, remainder taken from reference TRBV7-2 and TRBJ2-3, is GAGVSQSPSNKVTEKGKDVELRCDPISGHTALYWYRQSLGQGLEFLIYFQGNSAPDKSGLPSDRFSAERTGGSVSTLTIQRTQQEDSAVYLCASSQRQGTSTDTQYFGPGTRLTVL.

J is TRBJ2-5 and V is TRBV5-4; 8 nucleotides match TRBD2. The CDR3 is 14 residues long. Trimming removed 4 bases from V and 1 base from J; junction bases left unmatched: 3. Germline V CDR1 and CDR2: SGHNT, YYREEE (reference sequence). The CDR3 loop reads CASSVGTSQETQYF. CDR3 nucleotides: TGTGCCAGCAGCGTAGGGACTAGCCAAGAGACCCAGTACTTC.

CDR3 in amino acids: CASSPGQGSTDTQYF. The CDR3, as DNA: TGCGCCAGCAGCCCTGGACAGGGGAGCACAGATACGCAGTATTTT. The chain joins TRBV5-1 to TRBJ2-3; 9 nucleotides agree with TRBD1. The CDR3 has 15 residues. Trimming removed 4 bases from V and 0 bases from J; junction bases left unmatched: 3. CDR1 SGHRS and CDR2 YFSETQ come from the germline V gene.

J is TRBJ2-2 and V is TRBV6-6, with 8 bases aligning to TRBD1. The CDR3 consists of 16 residues. Unmatched junction bases numbered 7, after V lost 0 bases and J lost 7 bases. Germline CDR1 and CDR2: MNHNY and SVGAGI (reference sequence). CDR3 nucleotides: TGTGCCAGCAGTTACTCCGACCTCGGACAGGGCGGGGAGCTGTTTTTT. The encoded protein is CASSYSDLGQGGELFF.

The chain combines TRBV5-1 with TRBJ1-1; D may be TRBD1 (5 bases). CDR1 is SGHRS, CDR2 YFSETQ, per germline. V shed 3 bases and J shed 0 bases, with 15 bases lying between them. The CDR3 consists of 16 residues. CDR3 in amino acids: CASSSRGGGVNTEAFF. CDR3 nucleotide sequence: TGCGCCAGCAGCTCCCGGGGGGGAGGGGTGAACACTGAAGCTTTCTTT. Supplemented by reference TRBV5-1 and TRBJ1-1, the full variable domain reads KAGVTQTPRYLIKTRGQQVTLSCSPISGHRSVSWYQQTPGQGLQFLFEYFSETQRNKGNFPGRFSGRQFSNSRSEMNVSTLELGDSALYLCASSSRGGGVNTEAFFGQGTRLTVV.

V usage is TRBV5-1 and J usage is TRBJ2-7; TRBD1 matches 7 bases. CDR3 size: 15 residues. Germline V gives CDR1 SGHRS, CDR2 YFSETQ. With V trimmed by 5 bases and J by 7 bases, 15 bases remained unmatched. This CDR3 reads CASSDTGVQQEEQYF. DNA of the CDR3: TGCGCCAGCAGTGATACAGGGGTCCAACAAGAGGAGCAGTACTTC.

In nucleotides, the CDR3 is TGTGCCTGGAGCCGCGGGAGAGCAGATACGCAGTATTTT. Protein: CAWSRGRADTQYF. This chain uses TRBV30 with TRBJ2-3; the match to TRBD2 covers 7 bases. With 3 bases clipped from V and 4 bases from J, the junction kept 4 bases outside the gene matches. In germline, CDR1 is GTSNPN, CDR2 SVGIG (reference sequence). The CDR3 is 13 amino acids.